The clone carrying this T cell receptor beta chain was recorded once. The antigen is undetermined. The source of the sample is a study of regulatory dendritic cells for organ transplantation. Study results and caveats: Alloreactive memory CD8+ T cell pools varied considerably between individuals. Memory CD8+ clonal expansion seemed more limited with regulatory than mature dendritic cells.

Measured with immunoSEQ multiplex PCR; TCRdb has only the in-frame clones, and not every one. The table has 35,000 to 45,000 clones, over 80% seen once. Germline lookup yields CDR1 MNHEY and CDR2 SVGAGI. Trimming removed 1 base from V and 8 bases from J; junction bases left unmatched: 11. The CDR3 is made up of 16 amino acids. Memory T cells were CD45RO+, naive were CD45RA+, sorted by FACS. The clonotype originates from a human donor in good health. This chain connects TRBV6-5 to TRBJ2-1; TRBD2 agrees at 7 bases. Sequences were obtained from naive CD8+ T cells from blood. The subset denotes: CD45RA+ naive T cells. CDR3 DNA sequence: TGTGCCAGCAGTTACTACATCGGATCGAGCGGGGATGAGCAGTTCTTC. This encodes CASSYYIGSSGDEQFF.